A selection of T cell receptor beta chains follows, all from one sample in a study of T cell responses to AZD1222 COVID-19 vaccine. Sequencing was performed with immunoSEQ multiplex PCR; in TCRdb, only in-frame clones are kept and a portion is missing. The table has tens of thousands of clones, 89% seen once. This material consisted of peripheral blood, taken on day 0 of AZD1222 vaccination. Receptors originate from an adult in good health. The CDR3 runs from the conserved cysteine through the conserved F or W. Fields, in order: CDR3 DNA, CDR3 protein, J gene, D gene, V gene, clone size. D genes are given only for firm matches. Clone size is not always given. Where it is, it says once, few, many or a class for expanded clones.

CDR3 DNA: TGTGCCAGAGCAGGTCTGGAGGGACACCTCTACGAGCAGTACTTC
CDR3 protein: CARAGLEGHLYEQYF
J gene: TRBJ2-7
D gene: NA
V gene: TRBV25-1
clone size: NA

CDR3 DNA: TGTGCCAGCAGCAAAGAGAACACTGAAGCTTTCTTT
CDR3 protein: CASSKENTEAFF
J gene: TRBJ1-1
D gene: NA
V gene: TRBV2
clone size: NA

CDR3 DNA: TGTGCCAGCAGCAAGGGACTAGCGGGGGACGCTAAGAACACCGGGGAGCTGTTTTTT
CDR3 protein: CASSKGLAGDAKNTGELFF
J gene: TRBJ2-2
D gene: TRBD2
V gene: TRBV9
clone size: NA

CDR3 DNA: TGTGCCAGCAGTCCCCCGGGCTTGGGACGTACCGGGGAGCTGTTTTTT
CDR3 protein: CASSPPGLGRTGELFF
J gene: TRBJ2-2
D gene: NA
V gene: TRBV27
clone size: NA

CDR3 DNA: TGTGCCTGGAGCGGACAGGCCCATAACTACGAGCAGTACTTC
CDR3 protein: CAWSGQAHNYEQYF
J gene: TRBJ2-7
D gene: TRBD1
V gene: TRBV30
clone size: NA

CDR3 DNA: TGTGCCAGCAGTTTCGGCGTGGAGCCCCAGCATTTT
CDR3 protein: CASSFGVEPQHF
J gene: TRBJ1-5
D gene: NA
V gene: TRBV12-3/TRBV12-4
clone size: NA

CDR3 DNA: TGTGCCAGTAGCTCGGGACAGGGATTTTCTGAAGCTTTCTTT
CDR3 protein: CASSSGQGFSEAFF
J gene: TRBJ1-1
D gene: TRBD1
V gene: TRBV19
clone size: NA

CDR3 DNA: TGCGCCAGCAGTGAGCCATTATCCCGGGACGCAGGAAAACTGTTTTTT
CDR3 protein: CASSEPLSRDAGKLFF
J gene: TRBJ1-4
D gene: NA
V gene: TRBV10-1
clone size: NA

CDR3 DNA: TGTGCCATCACAGCGGGAGGTAGTAATGAGCAGTTCTTC
CDR3 protein: CAITAGGSNEQFF
J gene: TRBJ2-1
D gene: TRBD2
V gene: TRBV10-3
clone size: NA

CDR3 DNA: TGTGCCAGCAGTGACTCCCCGGGACAGGGGACAGATACGCAGTATTTT
CDR3 protein: CASSDSPGQGTDTQYF
J gene: TRBJ2-3
D gene: TRBD1
V gene: TRBV6-4
clone size: few

CDR3 DNA: TGTGCCAGCAGCTTGCCTACGGGGCATTTTTTAGGGGATACGCAGTATTTT
CDR3 protein: CASSLPTGHFLGDTQYF
J gene: TRBJ2-3
D gene: NA
V gene: TRBV5-8
clone size: once

CDR3 DNA: TGTGCCAGCAGTCCCCGAATCGAATACAATGAGCAGTTCTTC
CDR3 protein: CASSPRIEYNEQFF
J gene: TRBJ2-1
D gene: NA
V gene: TRBV27
clone size: NA

CDR3 DNA: TGTGCCGGGGCGGGCCGGTACAATGAGCAGTTCTTC
CDR3 protein: CAGAGRYNEQFF
J gene: TRBJ2-1
D gene: NA
V gene: TRBV30
clone size: NA

CDR3 DNA: TGTGCCAGCAGTCTATACCCGGGACAGGGAATGGATACGCAGTATTTT
CDR3 protein: CASSLYPGQGMDTQYF
J gene: TRBJ2-3
D gene: TRBD1
V gene: TRBV27
clone size: NA

CDR3 DNA: TGTGCCAGCAGTCAACAGGGGGCTGGCAATCAGCCCCAGCATTTT
CDR3 protein: CASSQQGAGNQPQHF
J gene: TRBJ1-5
D gene: TRBD1
V gene: TRBV7-9
clone size: NA

CDR3 DNA: TGTGCCAGCAGCTTAAACGGCAGGGGAAATTCACCCCTCCACTTT
CDR3 protein: CASSLNGRGNSPLHF
J gene: TRBJ1-6
D gene: NA
V gene: TRBV11-2
clone size: NA

CDR3 DNA: TGCGCCAGCTGTCCGGGACAGGGGGAATATAGCAATCAGCCCCAGCATTTT
CDR3 protein: CASCPGQGEYSNQPQHF
J gene: TRBJ1-5
D gene: TRBD1
V gene: TRBV5-1
clone size: once

CDR3 DNA: TGCAGCGTTGATACCAAGGCGGGCTTCCAAGAGACCCAGTACTTC
CDR3 protein: CSVDTKAGFQETQYF
J gene: TRBJ2-5
D gene: NA
V gene: TRBV29-1
clone size: NA

CDR3 DNA: TGTGCCAGCAGTGAGCAGGGGTGGTACGAGCAGTACTTC
CDR3 protein: CASSEQGWYEQYF
J gene: TRBJ2-7
D gene: NA
V gene: TRBV2
clone size: NA

CDR3 DNA: TGTGCCAGTAGTATTAACCCCCCTAGCTCCTACAATGAGCAGTTCTTC
CDR3 protein: CASSINPPSSYNEQFF
J gene: TRBJ2-1
D gene: NA
V gene: TRBV19
clone size: NA

CDR3 DNA: TGTGCCAGCAAAAAGGACCCCGGGGTTTCTTGGGCCAACGTCCTGACTTTC
CDR3 protein: CASKKDPGVSWANVLTF
J gene: TRBJ2-6
D gene: NA
V gene: TRBV9
clone size: NA

CDR3 DNA: TGCGCCAGCAGCCAAGACCCAGCGGGGGGCGGTAACACCGGGGAGCTGTTTTTT
CDR3 protein: CASSQDPAGGGNTGELFF
J gene: TRBJ2-2
D gene: TRBD2
V gene: TRBV4-3
clone size: NA

CDR3 DNA: TGTGCCAGCAGCCGTCAAACAGGGACTTACAATGAGCAGTTCTTC
CDR3 protein: CASSRQTGTYNEQFF
J gene: TRBJ2-1
D gene: NA
V gene: TRBV11-3
clone size: NA

CDR3 DNA: TGTGCCAGTAGTACTCTGAACTCTGGGGCCAACGTCCTGACTTTC
CDR3 protein: CASSTLNSGANVLTF
J gene: TRBJ2-6
D gene: NA
V gene: TRBV19
clone size: NA

CDR3 DNA: TGTGCCAGCAGATGGACAGATGGCTACACCTTC
CDR3 protein: CASRWTDGYTF
J gene: TRBJ1-2
D gene: NA
V gene: TRBV12-3/TRBV12-4
clone size: NA

CDR3 DNA: TGTGCCAGCCTGGACTTGAAGGGGAACACTGAAGCTTTCTTT
CDR3 protein: CASLDLKGNTEAFF
J gene: TRBJ1-1
D gene: NA
V gene: TRBV7-8
clone size: NA

CDR3 DNA: TGTGCCAGTATTGGCAGCTTTGCAACTAATGAAAAACTGTTTTTT
CDR3 protein: CASIGSFATNEKLFF
J gene: TRBJ1-4
D gene: NA
V gene: TRBV19
clone size: NA

CDR3 DNA: TGTGCCAGCAGCTTCCGGGACAGGTACAATGAGCAGTTCTTC
CDR3 protein: CASSFRDRYNEQFF
J gene: TRBJ2-1
D gene: TRBD1
V gene: TRBV7-8
clone size: once

CDR3 DNA: TGTGCCAGCTCACTAGGACTAGCGGGAGTGTACCAAGAGACCCAGTACTTC
CDR3 protein: CASSLGLAGVYQETQYF
J gene: TRBJ2-5
D gene: TRBD2
V gene: TRBV18
clone size: NA

CDR3 DNA: TGTGCCAGCAGCTTGGGCAGGGGCGGCACTGAAGCTTTCTTT
CDR3 protein: CASSLGRGGTEAFF
J gene: TRBJ1-1
D gene: NA
V gene: TRBV11-1
clone size: NA

CDR3 DNA: TGTGCCAGTAGCCCAGTGAGCTCTGGAAACACCATATATTTT
CDR3 protein: CASSPVSSGNTIYF
J gene: TRBJ1-3
D gene: NA
V gene: TRBV19
clone size: once

CDR3 DNA: TGTGCCAGCATCGCTAGCTCCTACAATGAGCAGTTCTTC
CDR3 protein: CASIASSYNEQFF
J gene: TRBJ2-1
D gene: NA
V gene: TRBV6-5
clone size: NA

CDR3 DNA: TGTGCCAGCAGTGAGTCTCTAGCGAGCCCGAGCACAGATACGCAGTATTTT
CDR3 protein: CASSESLASPSTDTQYF
J gene: TRBJ2-3
D gene: NA
V gene: TRBV6-1
clone size: NA

CDR3 DNA: TGTGCCAGCAGCCTTCAGGGGCTAGGGAACACTGAAGCTTTCTTT
CDR3 protein: CASSLQGLGNTEAFF
J gene: TRBJ1-1
D gene: NA
V gene: TRBV14
clone size: NA

CDR3 DNA: TGTGCCAGCAGCTTTTCGCCGGTGGACAGCTCTTATGGCTACACCTTC
CDR3 protein: CASSFSPVDSSYGYTF
J gene: TRBJ1-2
D gene: NA
V gene: TRBV5-5
clone size: once

CDR3 DNA: TGTGCCAGCAGCCAAGGAGGGACTTATGGCTACACCTTC
CDR3 protein: CASSQGGTYGYTF
J gene: TRBJ1-2
D gene: NA
V gene: TRBV14
clone size: NA

CDR3 DNA: TGTGCCAGCTCACACCAGGGGGTTTCCTACAATGAGCAGTTCTTC
CDR3 protein: CASSHQGVSYNEQFF
J gene: TRBJ2-1
D gene: TRBD1
V gene: TRBV18
clone size: NA

CDR3 DNA: TGTGCCAGCAGTAAGGAGGGTAATGAAAAACTGTTTTTT
CDR3 protein: CASSKEGNEKLFF
J gene: TRBJ1-4
D gene: NA
V gene: TRBV2
clone size: NA

CDR3 DNA: TGTGCCAGCAGCGCACCATCGGGCGGGAGGGCCTACGAGCAGTACTTC
CDR3 protein: CASSAPSGGRAYEQYF
J gene: TRBJ2-7
D gene: TRBD2
V gene: TRBV13
clone size: few

CDR3 DNA: TGTGCCAGCAGCTTAGAAGAGTACACTGAAGCTTTCTTT
CDR3 protein: CASSLEEYTEAFF
J gene: TRBJ1-1
D gene: NA
V gene: TRBV7-6
clone size: once

CDR3 DNA: TGTGCCAGCAGGGTTTATCGGGACAGGGTTTCCTCTGGGGCCAACGTCCTGACTTTC
CDR3 protein: CASRVYRDRVSSGANVLTF
J gene: TRBJ2-6
D gene: TRBD1
V gene: TRBV2
clone size: NA

CDR3 DNA: TGCGCCAGCAGCTTGTCGAGGGGTGAGAACACTGAAGCTTTCTTT
CDR3 protein: CASSLSRGENTEAFF
J gene: TRBJ1-1
D gene: NA
V gene: TRBV5-1
clone size: NA

CDR3 DNA: TGTGCCAGCAGCGCCCCGGACAGGGCCTACGAGCAGTACTTC
CDR3 protein: CASSAPDRAYEQYF
J gene: TRBJ2-7
D gene: TRBD1
V gene: TRBV9
clone size: NA

CDR3 DNA: TGTGCCTGGAGTCCCAGGGTGGCCTATGGCTACACCTTC
CDR3 protein: CAWSPRVAYGYTF
J gene: TRBJ1-2
D gene: NA
V gene: TRBV30
clone size: NA

CDR3 DNA: TGTGCCAGCAGCCGCGGACCCTCCTACGAGCAGTACTTC
CDR3 protein: CASSRGPSYEQYF
J gene: TRBJ2-7
D gene: NA
V gene: TRBV7-6
clone size: NA

CDR3 DNA: TGTGCCAGCAGCGGGGGACAGGGGATGATAGAGACCCAGTACTTC
CDR3 protein: CASSGGQGMIETQYF
J gene: TRBJ2-5
D gene: TRBD1
V gene: TRBV6-4
clone size: NA

CDR3 DNA: TGTGCCAGCAGCCCTAGCGGGCTAGAGGCCTACAATGAGCAGTTCTTC
CDR3 protein: CASSPSGLEAYNEQFF
J gene: TRBJ2-1
D gene: TRBD2
V gene: TRBV9
clone size: once

CDR3 DNA: TGTGCCAGCAGTTACTACCAGGGGGTTAATGAGCAGTTCTTC
CDR3 protein: CASSYYQGVNEQFF
J gene: TRBJ2-1
D gene: TRBD1
V gene: TRBV6-5
clone size: NA

CDR3 DNA: TGTGCCAGCAATTGGGGGACCGGGAGCTCCTACGAGCAGTACTTC
CDR3 protein: CASNWGTGSSYEQYF
J gene: TRBJ2-7
D gene: NA
V gene: TRBV5-6
clone size: NA

CDR3 DNA: TGTGCCAGCAGCTTGGCTGTCCAAGAGACCCAGTACTTC
CDR3 protein: CASSLAVQETQYF
J gene: TRBJ2-5
D gene: NA
V gene: TRBV5-4
clone size: NA

CDR3 DNA: TGTGCCACCAGCCAGGGACCCTACAATGAGCAGTTCTTC
CDR3 protein: CATSQGPYNEQFF
J gene: TRBJ2-1
D gene: NA
V gene: TRBV15
clone size: NA

CDR3 DNA: TGCAGCGTTGGTCTGGAAGCTGAAGCTTTCTTT
CDR3 protein: CSVGLEAEAFF
J gene: TRBJ1-1
D gene: NA
V gene: TRBV29-1
clone size: NA

CDR3 DNA: TGCAGCGTCGAGGGGGTCCAAAAAAGGATAATGAACACTGAAGCTTTCTTT
CDR3 protein: CSVEGVQKRIMNTEAFF
J gene: TRBJ1-1
D gene: NA
V gene: TRBV29-1
clone size: NA